This T cell receptor beta chain appears in the sequencing data of a study of T cell repertoires in ileal Crohn's disease. Study-level information: Surgery for a complication: stricturing in roughly 61%, penetrating in around 39%.

Time point in this sample: inflamed ileum from the surgical specimen. The CDR3 has 12 amino acids. Germline-derived CDR1 and CDR2 are SGHRS and YFSETQ. V lost 0 bases and J lost 5, with 6 bases in between. The repertoire was sequenced with immunoSEQ multiplex PCR; TCRdb's copy has only in-frame clones and lacks some. The sample gives roughly 13,000 clones, 65% to 80% of which show up once; 14% is in the top ten. J is TRBJ2-7 and V is TRBV5-1, with a possible D match to TRBD1 (6 bases). The receptor comes from an adult with Crohn's disease. Sequences were obtained from ileal tissue. CDR3 nucleotide sequence: TGCGCCAGCAGCTTGGCAGGGGACGAGCAGTACTTC. Its protein product is CASSLAGDEQYF. The full variable domain, in which reference TRBV5-1 and TRBJ2-7 provide the parts outside the CDR3, is KAGVTQTPRYLIKTRGQQVTLSCSPISGHRSVSWYQQTPGQGLQFLFEYFSETQRNKGNFPGRFSGRQFSNSRSEMNVSTLELGDSALYLCASSLAGDEQYFGPGTRLTVT.